The 31 T cell receptor beta chains reported below all come from one sample, sequenced in a study of T cells after yellow fever vaccination. MiXCR was run by TCRdb on the 5' RACE reads, yielding one entry per CDR3 protein. The sample has just under 600,000 distinct CDR3 sequences, roughly 14% seen once. Sequencing used PBMCs, obtained on the day of the yellow fever booster vaccination. These receptors all come from a man aged 25 to 40 who received the YFV17D yellow fever vaccine.

The chain joins TRBV5-1 to TRBJ2-1; TRBD2 matches at 9 bases. V lost 6 bases and J lost 7; bases outside the gene matches: 5. This CDR3 spans 13 amino acids. Germline lookup yields CDR1 SGHRS and CDR2 YFSETQ. The CDR3 bases are TGCGCCAGCACTGGACTAGCGCCTAATGAGCAGTTCTTC. Its translation: CASTGLAPNEQFF.

This clonotype was observed a few times. CDR3 protein: CASSLFGTSGSSTGELFF. The CDR3 DNA sequence: TGCGCCAGCAGCTTGTTTGGGACTAGCGGGAGTAGTACCGGGGAGCTGTTTTTT. The chain couples TRBV5-1 to TRBJ2-2; 14 positions match TRBD2. Unmatched junction bases numbered 7, after V lost 1 base and J lost 5 bases. Germline CDR1 is SGHRS and CDR2 is YFSETQ. The CDR3 is made up of 18 amino acids.

This clonotype has at least ten counts. This chain links TRBV7-6 with TRBJ2-3, with 7 bases aligning to TRBD1. The CDR3 runs to 16 residues. Germline CDR1 is SGHVS and CDR2 is FNYEAQ. With 0 bases clipped from V and 4 bases from J, the junction kept 7 bases outside the gene matches. CDR3 amino acids: CASSLAPRGSSDTQYF. In DNA form, the CDR3 reads TGTGCCAGCAGCTTAGCGCCCAGGGGGAGCTCAGATACGCAGTATTTT. Full variable domain (missing parts from reference TRBV7-6 and TRBJ2-3): GAGVSQSPRYKVTKRGQDVALRCDPISGHVSLYWYRQALGQGPEFLTYFNYEAQQDKSGLPNDRFSAERPEGSISTLTIQRTEQRDSAMYRCASSLAPRGSSDTQYFGPGTRLTVL.

This chain links TRBV7-2 with TRBJ1-5, with D tentatively TRBD1 (6 bases). V lost 1 base and J lost 6, with 13 bases in between. CDR1 SGHTA and CDR2 FQGNSA come from the germline V gene. This CDR3 spans 15 amino acids. The CDR3 DNA follows: TGTGCCAGCAGCTTAGTAGGGGGGCTGGGTCAGCCCCAGCATTTT. The encoded protein is CASSLVGGLGQPQHF.

The rearrangement links TRBV23-1 to TRBJ1-2; tentative D call: TRBD1 (6 bases). TRBV23-1 counts as an open reading frame of uncertain function. V was pared by 6 bases and J by 7 bases, with 18 bases between. The CDR3 spans 14 residues. CDR3 sequence: CASSPNRALRGYTF. Written as DNA, the CDR3 is TGCGCCAGCAGCCCCAACAGGGCGCTACGTGGCTACACCTTC.

The chain is built from TRBV5-1 and TRBJ1-2, with a tentative D call TRBD1 (6 bases). Germline V gene data show CDR1 as SGHRS and CDR2 as YFSETQ. The CDR3 is 12 amino acids. Trimming shortened V by 1 base and J by 12 bases, and 13 bases separated the two germline ends. DNA of the CDR3: TGCGCCAGCAGCTTGACCTCGGGGGCTAACACCTTC. The encoded protein is CASSLTSGANTF.

The V and J genes are TRBV10-3 and TRBJ2-2, with D possibly matching TRBD2 (7 bases). The V end lost 6 bases, the J end lost 4 bases, and 12 bases lay between the germline ends. Germline-derived CDR1 and CDR2 are ENHRY and SYGVKD. This CDR3 comprises 14 residues. As DNA, the CDR3 is TGTGCCATCAGGAGGGGGGGAGGCACCGGGGAGCTGTTTTTT. As protein: CAIRRGGGTGELFF.

The chain recombines TRBV7-9 with TRBJ1-2; D is uncertain. Germline V lookup: CDR1 SEHNR, CDR2 FQNEAQ (reference sequence). The CDR3 loop spans 11 amino acids. V lost 5 bases and J lost 8, with 9 bases in between. Written as DNA, the CDR3 is TGTGCCAGCAGCCTGGACGTCGGCTACACCTTC. Its protein is CASSLDVGYTF.

V usage is TRBV24-1 and J usage is TRBJ2-5; 13 bases agree with TRBD2. CDR1 is KGHDR and CDR2 is SFDVKD in the germline V gene. This CDR3 contains 17 residues. V shed 4 bases and J 5 bases; nucleotides not matched to a gene: 9. The CDR3 DNA reads TGTGCCACCAGTGAGGGAGGGACTAGCGGGACGTGGGAGACCCAGTACTTC. Encoded protein: CATSEGGTSGTWETQYF.

This chain uses TRBV6-1 with TRBJ2-1; D unresolved. Looked up from germline, CDR1 is MNHNS and CDR2 is SASEGT. The CDR3 sequence is 12 residues long. Trimming pared 0 bases from V and 6 bases from J, leaving 3 bases between. The CDR3: CASSEAANEQFF. The CDR3 nucleotides read TGTGCCAGCAGTGAAGCGGCCAATGAGCAGTTCTTC.

This clonotype was seen a few times. The chain is built from TRBV30 and TRBJ2-7; D might be TRBD2 (6 bases). Trimming cost V 0 bases and J 2 bases, with 20 bases left between them. CDR3 length: 17 residues. Germline V CDR1 and CDR2: GTSNPN, SVGIG (reference sequence). The CDR3 spells CAWSVPPAGGGTYEQYF. The DNA of the CDR3 is TGTGCCTGGAGTGTACCCCCCGCGGGTGGGGGGACCTACGAGCAGTACTTC.

Only a few counts were recorded for this clonotype. The V call is TRBV24-1, the J call TRBJ2-1; D may correspond to TRBD1 or TRBD2 (6 bases each). With 9 bases removed from V and 8 bases from J, the gap between germline ends came to 19 bases. From germline, CDR1 is KGHDR and CDR2 SFDVKD. The CDR3 is 14 residues long. CDR3 DNA: TGTGCCACCGCAAGGGGGGACCCTGGGGATGAGCAGTTCTTC. It codes for CATARGDPGDEQFF.

This clonotype has a handful of counts. The chain recombines TRBV5-4 with TRBJ2-1; D not resolved. The V gene lost 2 bases and the J gene lost 6 bases, with 18 bases spanning the gap. The CDR3 covers 16 residues. The germline V gene encodes CDR1 SGHNT and CDR2 YYREEE (reference sequence). CDR3 sequence: CASSFLLASQINEQFF. In DNA form, the CDR3 reads TGTGCCAGCAGCTTTCTACTGGCTAGTCAGATCAATGAGCAGTTCTTC.

At least ten counts were recorded for this clonotype. The chain is built from TRBV3-1 and TRBJ2-1; 11 nucleotides line up with TRBD2. The length of the CDR3 is 14 residues. The germline gives CDR1 LGHDT, CDR2 YNNKEL (reference sequence). V was pared by 4 bases and J by 5 bases, with 1 base of the junction left unmatched. The CDR3 is CASSRGLADNEQFF. The CDR3 DNA sequence: TGTGCCAGCAGCCGGGGACTAGCGGACAATGAGCAGTTCTTC.

V and J are TRBV5-1 and TRBJ1-1; D remains ambiguous. Germline assignment: CDR1 SGHRS and CDR2 YFSETQ. CDR3 length: 15 residues. The V end was cut by 0 bases, the J end by 1 base, with 10 bases between. CDR3 nucleotides: TGCGCCAGCAGCTTGGTTTCGGGCAGGAACACTGAAGCTTTCTTT. The encoded protein is CASSLVSGRNTEAFF.

This clonotype showed up just a few times. This chain joins TRBV6-1 and TRBJ2-5, with 10 bases aligning to TRBD1. V was clipped by 4 bases and J by 4 bases; unmatched bases: 6. CDR1 MNHNS and CDR2 SASEGT come from the germline V gene. The CDR3 contains 15 residues. The CDR3 nucleotides read TGTGCCAGCAGTGTTGGGACAGGGGTGGGAGAGACCCAGTACTTC. Protein sequence: CASSVGTGVGETQYF.

The count of this clonotype is one. The chain is built from TRBV5-1 and TRBJ2-5; D unclear. The CDR3 length is 12 residues. V was cut by 2 bases and J by 3 bases, with 5 bases left in between. Germline values: CDR1 SGHRS, CDR2 YFSETQ. For the CDR3, the DNA is TGCGCCAGCAGCTTTGGTAAAGAGACCCAGTACTTC. Its translation is CASSFGKETQYF.

This clonotype has a handful of counts. V gene TRBV19 combines with J gene TRBJ1-1, with 7 bases matching TRBD1. The germline V gene encodes CDR1 LNHDA and CDR2 SQIVND (reference sequence). V was pared by 9 bases and J by 6 bases, with 7 bases of the junction left unmatched. The length of the CDR3 is 12 residues. Here the CDR3 DNA reads TGTGCCAGCTTGGACAGGAAGCCTGAAGCTTTCTTT. Translated, it gives CASLDRKPEAFF.

There are many counts of this clonotype. The CDR3 DNA reads as TGTGCCAGCAGCTCCGGGACAGGTGACTACAATGAGCAGTTCTTC. It codes for CASSSGTGDYNEQFF. The V gene is TRBV4-2, the J gene TRBJ2-1; 8 nucleotides line up with TRBD1. CDR1 is LGHNA, CDR2 YNFKEQ, per germline. After removal of 5 bases from V and 3 bases from J, the junction contained 6 bases not matched to a gene. The CDR3 covers 15 residues.

The chain joins TRBV7-2 to TRBJ2-2; no definite D call. Per the germline V gene, CDR1 is SGHTA and CDR2 is FQGNSA. This CDR3 comprises 17 residues. Trimming took off 1 base at V and 2 bases at J, with 14 bases between the two ends. Written as DNA, the CDR3 is TGTGCCAGCAGCTTAGGAACGACTGGTTTAAACACCGGGGAGCTGTTTTTT. The encoded protein is CASSLGTTGLNTGELFF. Variable domain in full (rest from reference TRBV7-2 and TRBJ2-2): GAGVSQSPSNKVTEKGKDVELRCDPISGHTALYWYRQSLGQGLEFLIYFQGNSAPDKSGLPSDRFSAERTGGSVSTLTIQRTQQEDSAVYLCASSLGTTGLNTGELFFGEGSRLTVL.

This chain connects TRBV5-1 to TRBJ2-7; tentatively, D is TRBD2 (5 bases). The germline V and J ends were trimmed by 4 bases and 5 bases, with 16 bases remaining between them. Germline CDR1 reads SGHRS; CDR2 reads YFSETQ. The CDR3 length is 14 residues. CDR3 region: CASSTPGSKNEQYF. The CDR3 nucleotides read TGCGCCAGCAGCACACCGGGATCAAAAAACGAGCAGTACTTC. The variable domain in full, with the rest retrieved from reference TRBV5-1 and TRBJ2-7, is KAGVTQTPRYLIKTRGQQVTLSCSPISGHRSVSWYQQTPGQGLQFLFEYFSETQRNKGNFPGRFSGRQFSNSRSEMNVSTLELGDSALYLCASSTPGSKNEQYFGPGTRLTVT.

In its sample, this clonotype was seen a few times. V and J are TRBV4-3 and TRBJ2-1; 8 bases are a match to TRBD2. Germline loops: CDR1 LGHNA, CDR2 YSLEER. There are 14 residues in the CDR3. The J segment lost 8 bases and the V segment lost 5 bases, leaving 8 bases of the junction unmatched. CDR3 amino acids: CASSARGAGDEQFF. CDR3 DNA sequence: TGCGCCAGCAGCGCCCGGGGAGCGGGGGATGAGCAGTTCTTC.

This clonotype was recorded a few times. The chain joins TRBV14 to TRBJ2-2; tentatively, D is TRBD1 (5 bases). Trimming cost V 1 base and J 0 bases, with 9 bases left between them. Germline V gene data show CDR1 as SGHDN and CDR2 as FVKESK. The CDR3 runs to 16 residues. The CDR3 DNA follows: TGTGCCAGCAGCCAAGTGGGCAGGGCGAACACCGGGGAGCTGTTTTTT. It is translated as CASSQVGRANTGELFF. The variable domain in full, with the rest retrieved from reference TRBV14 and TRBJ2-2, is EAGVTQFPSHSVIEKGQTVTLRCDPISGHDNLYWYRRVMGKEIKFLLHFVKESKQDESGMPNNRFLAERTGGTYSTLKVQPAELEDSGVYFCASSQVGRANTGELFFGEGSRLTVL.

V gene TRBV20-1 combines with J gene TRBJ2-7, with TRBD2 matching over 9 bases. The CDR3 runs to 14 residues. The ends lost 3 bases at V and 5 bases at J; junction bases unmatched: 8. Per the germline V gene, CDR1 is DFQATT and CDR2 is SNEGSKA (reference sequence). The CDR3 is CSASRAGGPNEQYF. The CDR3 DNA sequence: TGCAGTGCTAGTCGGGCGGGAGGGCCAAACGAGCAGTACTTC.

This clonotype occurred a few times. The gene calls are TRBV7-2 and TRBJ2-7; TRBD2 agrees at 11 bases. The V gene end was trimmed by 4 bases and the J gene end by 2 bases; junction bases not matched to a gene: 4. In germline, CDR1 is SGHTA, CDR2 FQGNSA. The CDR3 covers 15 residues. The CDR3 spells CASSSIAGGAYEQYF. The CDR3, as DNA: TGTGCCAGCAGCTCCATAGCGGGAGGGGCCTACGAGCAGTACTTC.

This clonotype was detected ten times or more. The gene calls are TRBV7-2 and TRBJ2-7, with D perhaps given as TRBD1 or TRBD2 (5 bases each). Trimming took off 6 bases at V and 1 base at J, with 13 bases between the two ends. From germline, CDR1 is SGHTA and CDR2 FQGNSA. The length of the CDR3 is 14 residues. The CDR3 nucleotides read TGTGCCAGCAGACGGGAAGGGGCATCCTACGAGCAGTACTTC. It encodes CASRREGASYEQYF.

This clonotype was found a few times. This chain uses TRBV10-3 with TRBJ1-2; weak D call: TRBD1 (6 bases). This CDR3 contains 15 residues. V was shortened by 0 bases and J by 9 bases, with 17 bases between the two germline ends. CDR1 ENHRY and CDR2 SYGVKD come from the germline V gene. The CDR3 nucleotides read TGTGCCATCAGTGAGTCAACTCAGATGACAGGAAGCTACACCTTC. Translation gives CAISESTQMTGSYTF.

The genes are TRBV25-1 and TRBJ1-2; D is perhaps TRBD1 (5 bases). Germline lookup yields CDR1 MGHDK and CDR2 SYGVNS. This CDR3 comprises 12 residues. V was trimmed by 3 bases and J by 6 bases, leaving 8 bases between them. The CDR3 reads CASSDFRDGYTF. CDR3 DNA sequence: TGTGCCAGCAGTGATTTCAGGGATGGCTACACCTTC.

As for this clonotype: The junction does not match germline at one end; this may be a read error. The chain employs TRBV20-1 and TRBJ2-3, with D uncertain. CDR1 and CDR2 (germline): DFQATT, SNEGSKA (reference sequence). The CDR3 is 16 residues long. The CDR3 sequence is CSARGVRTIEPDAQYF. The CDR3 DNA follows: TGCAGTGCTAGAGGGGTTAGAACCATCGAACCAGATGCGCAGTATTTT.

The CDR3 DNA reads as TGTGCCAGCCCACCTAGCGTACCACCCGATGAGCAGTTCTTC. This codes for CASPPSVPPDEQFF. This chain links TRBV19 with TRBJ2-1; possible D gene TRBD2, 6 bases. This CDR3 contains 14 residues. Per the germline V gene, CDR1 is LNHDA and CDR2 is SQIVND (reference sequence). V lost 9 bases, J lost 8 bases, and 20 bases lay in between.

J is TRBJ2-1 and V is TRBV29-1; D unresolved. Germline lookup yields CDR1 SQVTM and CDR2 ANQGSEA. Trimming took off 4 bases at V and 9 bases at J, with 10 bases between the two ends. This CDR3 has 11 residues. The CDR3 DNA sequence: TGCAGCGTTGTAGGGTCCGCTGAGCAGTTCTTC. Translating gives CSVVGSAEQFF.